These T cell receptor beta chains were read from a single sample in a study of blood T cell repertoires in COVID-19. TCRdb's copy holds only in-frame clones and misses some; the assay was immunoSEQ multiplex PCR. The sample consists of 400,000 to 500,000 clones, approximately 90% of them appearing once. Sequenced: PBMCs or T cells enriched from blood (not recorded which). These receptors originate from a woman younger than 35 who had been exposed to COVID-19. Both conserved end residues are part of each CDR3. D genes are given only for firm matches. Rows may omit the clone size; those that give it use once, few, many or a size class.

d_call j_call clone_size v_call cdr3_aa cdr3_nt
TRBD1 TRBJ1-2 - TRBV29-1 CSVRQGNYGYTF TGCAGCGTTCGACAGGGGAACTATGGCTACACCTTC
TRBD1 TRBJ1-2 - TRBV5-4 CASSFPGQAYFYGYTF TGTGCCAGCAGCTTCCCCGGACAGGCCTACTTCTATGGCTACACCTTC
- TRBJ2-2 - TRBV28 CASSSPGLTGELFF TGTGCCAGCAGTTCCCCGGGACTCACCGGGGAGCTGTTTTTT
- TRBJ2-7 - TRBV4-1 CASSVQRRSYEQYF TGCGCCAGCAGCGTACAGAGACGCTCCTACGAGCAGTACTTC
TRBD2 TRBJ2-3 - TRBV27 CASSWAPGTSGGQRTDTQYF TGTGCCAGCAGTTGGGCCCCCGGGACTAGCGGGGGCCAACGCACAGATACGCAGTATTTT
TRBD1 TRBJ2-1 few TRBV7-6 CASSLGGRGLDEQFF TGTGCCAGCAGCTTAGGGGGCAGGGGGCTAGATGAGCAGTTCTTC
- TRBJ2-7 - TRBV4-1 CASSETGSLLSYEQYF TGCGCCAGCAGCGAGACAGGATCCCTCCTCTCCTACGAGCAGTACTTC
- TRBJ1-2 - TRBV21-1 CASRTGTGGDYGYTF TGTGCCAGCAGGACCGGGACAGGGGGCGACTATGGCTACACCTTC
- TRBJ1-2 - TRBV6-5 CASSYTGGSYGYTF TGTGCCAGCAGTTACACTGGGGGGTCCTATGGCTACACCTTC
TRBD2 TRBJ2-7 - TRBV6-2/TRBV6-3 CASSYGAGGYEQYF TGTGCCAGCAGTTACGGCGCGGGGGGCTACGAGCAGTACTTC
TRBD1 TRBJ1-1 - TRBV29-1 CSVLIPGQGAMNTEAFF TGCAGCGTCCTAATACCGGGACAGGGGGCAATGAACACTGAAGCTTTCTTT
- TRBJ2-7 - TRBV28 CASTIPGLTYEQYF TGTGCCAGCACTATCCCCGGACTGACCTACGAGCAGTACTTC
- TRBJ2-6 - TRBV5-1 CASSSGSNVLTF TGCGCCAGCAGCTCAGGCTCCAACGTCCTGACTTTC
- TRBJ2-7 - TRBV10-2 CASREPRRFPSYEQYF TGCGCCAGCAGAGAGCCTCGGCGGTTCCCTTCCTACGAGCAGTACTTC
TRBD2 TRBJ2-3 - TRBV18 CASSPLAGVTDTQYF TGTGCCAGCTCCCCCCTAGCGGGAGTTACAGATACGCAGTATTTT
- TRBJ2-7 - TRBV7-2 CASSLVSGRASYEQYF TGTGCCAGCAGCTTAGTAAGTGGGCGGGCCTCCTACGAGCAGTACTTC
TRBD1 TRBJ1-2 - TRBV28 CASSPGQGLGYTF TGTGCCAGCAGCCCGGGACAGGGGCTTGGCTACACCTTC
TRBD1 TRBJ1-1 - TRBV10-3 CAISGGQGAITEAFF TGTGCCATCAGTGGGGGACAGGGGGCGATCACTGAAGCTTTCTTT
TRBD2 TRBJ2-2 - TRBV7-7 CASSLGVAGDIANTGELFF TGTGCCAGCAGCTTAGGCGTAGCGGGGGATATCGCGAACACCGGGGAGCTGTTTTTT
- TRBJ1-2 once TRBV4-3 CASSQALSYGYTF TGCGCCAGCAGCCAAGCCCTATCCTATGGCTACACCTTC
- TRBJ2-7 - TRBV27 CASSWGEAGEQYF TGTGCCAGCAGTTGGGGGGAGGCCGGCGAGCAGTACTTC
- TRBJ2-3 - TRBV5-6 CASSLGQSDTQYF TGTGCCAGCAGCTTGGGGCAGTCTGATACGCAGTATTTT
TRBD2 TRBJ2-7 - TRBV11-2 CASSPAGGGATYEQYF TGTGCCAGCAGCCCAGCGGGCGGGGGGGCTACCTACGAGCAGTACTTC
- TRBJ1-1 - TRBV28 CASSPLTPQIMNTEAFF TGTGCCAGCAGTCCCTTGACTCCGCAGATAATGAACACTGAAGCTTTCTTT
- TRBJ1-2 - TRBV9 CASSGKEQGYYGYTF TGTGCCAGCAGCGGCAAAGAACAGGGTTACTATGGCTACACCTTC
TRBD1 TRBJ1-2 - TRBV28 CASSSGTGTYGYTF TGTGCCAGCAGTTCCGGGACAGGGACCTATGGCTACACCTTC
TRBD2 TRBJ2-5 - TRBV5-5 CASSSGAAGVVETQYF TGTGCCAGCAGCTCCGGGGCAGCGGGAGTTGTGGAGACCCAGTACTTC
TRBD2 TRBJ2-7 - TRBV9 CASSVASGGAYEQYF TGTGCCAGCAGCGTAGCAAGCGGGGGGGCCTACGAGCAGTACTTC
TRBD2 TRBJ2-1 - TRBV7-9 CASSLGLAGEVSYNEQFF TGTGCCAGCAGCTTAGGGCTAGCGGGAGAGGTTTCCTACAATGAGCAGTTCTTC
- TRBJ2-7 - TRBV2 CASSDEEQYF TGTGCCAGCAGTGATGAGGAGCAGTACTTC
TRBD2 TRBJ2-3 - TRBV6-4 CASSATSGGTDTQYF TGTGCCAGCAGTGCGACTAGCGGGGGCACAGATACGCAGTATTTT
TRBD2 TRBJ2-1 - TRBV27 CASSLSVAGYEQFF TGTGCCAGCAGTTTATCGGTAGCGGGGTATGAGCAGTTCTTC
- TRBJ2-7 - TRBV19 CASSIKATYEQYF TGTGCCAGTAGTATAAAAGCCACCTACGAGCAGTACTTC
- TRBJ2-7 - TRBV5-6 CASSLWQGSYEQYF TGTGCCAGCAGCTTGTGGCAGGGGTCCTACGAGCAGTACTTC
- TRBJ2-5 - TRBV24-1 CATSDRGRGETQYF TGTGCCACCAGTGACCGCGGCCGGGGAGAGACCCAGTACTTC
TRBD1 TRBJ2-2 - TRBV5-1 CASSFGQGAGELFF TGCGCCAGCAGCTTCGGGCAGGGGGCCGGGGAGCTGTTTTTT
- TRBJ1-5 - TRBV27 CASSWTEGQPQHF TGTGCCAGCAGCTGGACCGAGGGTCAGCCCCAGCATTTT
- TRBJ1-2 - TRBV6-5 CASSYSNSHYGYTF TGTGCCAGCAGTTACTCTAACAGTCACTATGGCTACACCTTC
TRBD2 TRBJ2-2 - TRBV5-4 CASSLTRLAGGTGELFF TGTGCCAGCAGCTTGACTAGGCTAGCGGGAGGGACCGGGGAGCTGTTTTTT
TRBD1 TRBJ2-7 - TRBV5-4 CASTVRDRALYEQYF TGTGCCAGCACCGTACGAGACAGGGCGCTCTACGAGCAGTACTTC
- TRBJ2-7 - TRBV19 CASRGLGGFGEQYF TGTGCCAGTAGGGGGCTGGGGGGATTCGGAGAGCAGTACTTC
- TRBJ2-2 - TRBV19 CATGGTGELFF TGTGCCACAGGGGGGACCGGGGAGCTGTTTTTT
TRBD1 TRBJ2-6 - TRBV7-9 CASSLYSPGTGAGANVLTF TGTGCCAGCAGCCTATATAGTCCCGGGACAGGGGCTGGGGCCAACGTCCTGACTTTC
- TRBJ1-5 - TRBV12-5 CASGLVLDVWPGQPQHF TGTGCTAGTGGTTTGGTACTAGATGTTTGGCCGGGTCAGCCCCAGCATTTT
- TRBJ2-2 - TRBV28 CASSLMGAEAGELFF TGTGCCAGCAGTTTAATGGGGGCAGAAGCCGGGGAGCTGTTTTTT
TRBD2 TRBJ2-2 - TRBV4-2 CASSQEAGGFTGELFF TGTGCCAGCAGCCAAGAAGCGGGGGGGTTCACCGGGGAGCTGTTTTTT
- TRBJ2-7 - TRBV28 CASSLQQGGGYEQYF TGTGCCAGCAGTTTACAACAGGGCGGGGGTTACGAGCAGTACTTC
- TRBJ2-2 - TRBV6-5 CASSWGTNTGELFF TGTGCCAGCAGTTGGGGCACGAACACCGGGGAGCTGTTTTTT
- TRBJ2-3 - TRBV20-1 CSASLAYTQYF TGCAGTGCTAGTCTTGCGTATACGCAGTATTTT
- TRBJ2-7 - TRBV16 CASSQLSLQFSYEQYF TGTGCCAGCAGCCAACTCTCGCTACAGTTTTCCTACGAGCAGTACTTC
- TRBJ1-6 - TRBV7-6 CASSSAYNSPLHF TGTGCCAGCAGCTCGGCCTATAATTCACCCCTCCACTTT
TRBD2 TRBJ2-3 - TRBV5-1 CASSLGGSRTDTQYF TGCGCCAGCAGCTTGGGCGGGAGTCGCACAGATACGCAGTATTTT
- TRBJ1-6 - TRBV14 CASSSSQEGFSRISPLHF TGTGCCAGCAGCTCCAGTCAGGAGGGTTTTTCTAGGATCTCACCCCTCCACTTT